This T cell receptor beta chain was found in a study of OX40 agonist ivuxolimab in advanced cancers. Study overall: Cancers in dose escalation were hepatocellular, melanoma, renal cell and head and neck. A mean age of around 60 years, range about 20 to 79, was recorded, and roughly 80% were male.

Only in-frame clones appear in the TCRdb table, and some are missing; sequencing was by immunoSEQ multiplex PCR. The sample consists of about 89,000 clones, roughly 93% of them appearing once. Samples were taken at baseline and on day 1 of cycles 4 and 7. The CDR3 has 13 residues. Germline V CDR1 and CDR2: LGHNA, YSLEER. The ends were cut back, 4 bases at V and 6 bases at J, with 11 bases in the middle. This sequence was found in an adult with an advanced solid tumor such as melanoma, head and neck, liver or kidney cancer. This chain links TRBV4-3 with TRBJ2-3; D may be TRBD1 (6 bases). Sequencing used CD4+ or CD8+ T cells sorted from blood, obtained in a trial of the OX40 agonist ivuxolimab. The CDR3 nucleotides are TGCGCCAGCAGCCGGCTTACAGGGGATACGCAGTATTTT. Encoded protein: CASSRLTGDTQYF.